This T cell receptor beta chain was observed in a study of blood T cell repertoires in COVID-19. The method was immunoSEQ multiplex PCR; TCRdb's version includes in-frame clones alone and lacks a portion of them. The sample includes 150,000 or so clones, more than 60% seen only once; the top ten take roughly 8.6%. Trimming removed 1 base at V and 5 bases at J, with 11 bases between. This CDR3 region has 13 residues. Germline CDR1 reads GTSNPN; CDR2 reads SVGIG (reference sequence). Sequencing input: peripheral blood. The chain couples TRBV30 to TRBJ1-2; the D gene is possibly TRBD1 (6 bases). The clonotype originates from a woman aged 50 to 65 with active or convalescent COVID-19. CDR3 sequence: CAWSEYREYGYTF. CDR3 DNA sequence: TGTGCCTGGAGTGAATACAGGGAATATGGCTACACCTTC.